Here is one T cell receptor (beta chain) with its context. Its target is not known. The data were taken from a study of cytomegalovirus exposure and HLA in healthy donors. Turning to the study itself: The study's early data release held about 85 million unique TCRs from HLA-typed donors. Study-level results: For TCR beta chains, V- and J-gene trimming was later linked to a missense DCLRE1C variant. The likely origin of a cluster of highly shared sequence variants was a sequencing artifact.

Whereas donors were nominally healthy upon sampling, unrecorded immune exposures were probable. Both 60 Vbeta primers and 13 Jbeta primers went into the PCR. The assay was immunoSEQ multiplex PCR, and TCRdb's table has in-frame clones only and misses some. The data contain around 140,000 clones, more than 70% of them seen just once; the ten biggest clones take up 3% to 3.5%. The germline gives CDR1 SGHTA, CDR2 FQGNSA. The CDR3 is made up of 14 amino acids. Trimming shortened V by 5 bases and J by 4 bases, and 14 bases separated the two germline ends. This clonotype was sampled from a man in his forties in good health and CMV-seronegative. Material for sequencing was PBMCs. This chain connects TRBV7-2 to TRBJ1-2; D is uncertain. The CDR3 sequence is CASSLDGGRYGYTF. CDR3 in DNA: TGTGCCAGCAGCCTAGACGGAGGGCGCTATGGCTACACCTTC.